Listed here are 32 T cell receptor beta chains from one sample, sequenced in a study of blood T cells in healthy people across ages. Combining a sample-barcoded 5' primer with a J-beta primer mix, a second PCR ran for roughly 6 to 11 cycles. TCRdb fed the 5' RACE reads into MiXCR, producing one record per CDR3 protein. This sample carries over 1,300,000 distinct CDR3 sequences, approximately 63% of them seen once, and the ten largest clones take about 6.7%. The sample consisted of blood. Receptors were obtained from a man aged 18 to 30 in good health.

The genes are TRBV20-1 and TRBJ1-1; TRBD1 matches 9 bases. There are 13 residues in the CDR3. Unmatched junction bases numbered 9, after V lost 5 bases and J lost 8 bases. Germline values: CDR1 DFQATT, CDR2 SNEGSKA (reference sequence). CDR3 DNA: TGCAGTGCTCAGGACAGGGGAAGGGGAGAAGCTTTCTTT. Its protein is CSAQDRGRGEAFF.

The V gene is TRBV5-4, the J gene TRBJ1-2; D is unresolved. The germline V gene encodes CDR1 SGHNT and CDR2 YYREEE (reference sequence). V shed 0 bases and J shed 5 bases, with 11 bases lying between them. The CDR3 covers 14 residues. CDR3 sequence: CASSLGGERYGYTF. In nucleotides, the CDR3 is TGTGCCAGCAGCTTGGGTGGAGAGAGATATGGCTACACCTTC.

This clonotype appeared a few times. The chain employs TRBV29-1 and TRBJ2-1; 7 bases align to TRBD2. The CDR3 covers 17 residues. Unmatched junction bases numbered 17, after V lost 0 bases and J lost 9 bases. CDR1 is SQVTM and CDR2 is ANQGSEA in the germline V gene. CDR3 DNA: TGCAGCGTTGAAGAAGCACCGCGTCTAGCGGTTTTCAGTGAGCAGTTCTTC. As protein: CSVEEAPRLAVFSEQFF.

The chain has TRBV29-1 and TRBJ2-4, with 7 bases that match TRBD2. TRBJ2-7 matches the DNA end more closely, so the J call is doubtful. Germline-derived CDR1 and CDR2 are SQVTM and ANQGSEA. The CDR3 is 15 amino acids. The CDR3 loop reads CSVAGGTVNSYEQYF. CDR3 coding DNA: TGCAGCGTGGCCGGGGGGACGGTAAATTCCTACGAGCAGTACTTC.

This clonotype was seen repeatedly, ten times or more. A read error may explain this, as a much larger clone is one base away. The chain recombines TRBV29-1 with TRBJ2-7; 12 bases are shared with TRBD1. J lost 7 bases, V lost 5 bases, and 9 bases had no gene match. CDR1 is SQVTM and CDR2 is ANQGSEA in the germline V gene. CDR3 length: 14 amino acids. The CDR3 DNA reads as TGCAGCGTTCGGGACAGGGGGCGCATTAATGAGCAGTACTTC. This translates into CSVRDRGRINEQYF.

This clonotype appeared a few times. The chain is built from TRBV4-1 and TRBJ2-5, with D perhaps TRBD1 (5 bases). The end of the DNA aligns better with TRBJ2-7, so the J call may be wrong. The CDR3 is 16 amino acids. Looked up from germline, CDR1 is MGHRA and CDR2 is YSYEKL. The CDR3 spells CASSQDPAGSSDEQYF. CDR3 nucleotide sequence: TGCGCCAGCAGCCAAGATCCCGCAGGGTCATCCGACGAGCAGTACTTC.

The chain couples TRBV20-1 to TRBJ2-1, with a weak D call TRBD1 (5 bases). CDR1 and CDR2 (germline): DFQATT, SNEGSKA (reference sequence). Trimming shortened V by 0 bases and J by 9 bases, and 12 bases separated the two germline ends. This CDR3 has 13 residues. CDR3 nucleotide sequence: TGCAGTGCTAGAGACAGGGTGGCGAGTGAGCAGTTCTTC. Translation gives CSARDRVASEQFF.

This chain links TRBV12-3 or TRBV12-4 with TRBJ2-7; 11 bases are shared with TRBD1. The J call may be mistaken, given a closer DNA end match to TRBJ2-5. The CDR3 is made up of 17 amino acids. CDR3 bases: TGTGCCAGCAGTTTGTTCCCGGACAGGGGGCGCGGAGAGACCCAGTACTTC. It is translated as CASSLFPDRGRGETQYF.

A note on this clonotype: One end of the junction is discordant with germline, which a read error may explain. The chain employs TRBV27 and TRBJ1-5; 7 bases agree with TRBD1. The germline CDR1 and CDR2 sequences are MNHEY and SMNVEV (reference sequence). The CDR3 length is 16 residues. CDR3 in DNA: TGTGCCAGCAGTTTATGGGCAGGGGGTAGCTATCAGCCCCAGCATTTT. This sequence encodes CASSLWAGGSYQPQHF.

A word on this clonotype: A read error may produce the germline difference seen at one junction end. The CDR3 sequence: CANSLNMDMKNIQYF. In DNA, the CDR3 is TGTGCCAACAGCTTGAACATGGACATGAAAAACATTCAGTACTTC. This sequence joins TRBV11-2 and TRBJ2-4; TRBD1 might be the D (5 bases). The germline gives CDR1 SGHAT, CDR2 FQNNGV. This CDR3 spans 15 amino acids. The full variable domain, in which reference TRBV11-2 and TRBJ2-4 provide the parts outside the CDR3, is EAGVAQSPRYKIIEKRQSVAFWCNPISGHATLYWYQQILGQGPKLLIQFQNNGVVDDSQLPKDRFSAERLKGVDSTLKIQPAKLEDSAVYLCANSLNMDMKNIQYFGAGTRLSVL.

This chain links TRBV7-9 with TRBJ2-3; D remains ambiguous. Trimming stripped 5 bases from V and 0 bases from J, with 9 bases between. The germline V gene encodes CDR1 SEHNR and CDR2 FQNEAQ (reference sequence). This CDR3 has 14 amino acids. The CDR3, as DNA: TGTGCCAGCAGCGTAGTCGATAGCACAGATACGCAGTATTTT. It specifies CASSVVDSTDTQYF.

The chain has TRBV6-5 and TRBJ2-1; 7 positions agree with TRBD2. With the DNA end fitting TRBJ2-7 better, the J assignment may be wrong. Germline V CDR1 and CDR2: MNHEY, SVGAGI. CDR3 length: 13 amino acids. The CDR3 DNA is TGTGCCAGCATGGTAGCGGGCTACAATGAGCAGTACTTC. Protein product: CASMVAGYNEQYF.

This clonotype was counted a few times. The chain combines TRBV4-1 with TRBJ2-1, with TRBD2 matching over 11 bases. V trimming: 4 bases; J trimming: 10 bases; junction bases outside the gene matches: 12. Per the germline V gene, CDR1 is MGHRA and CDR2 is YSYEKL. The CDR3 covers 16 residues. The CDR3 bases are TGCGCCAGCAGCCCTCCCGTAGCGGGGGGGAAAACCGAGCAGTTCTTC. It specifies CASSPPVAGGKTEQFF.

The chain carries TRBV29-1 and TRBJ2-5; 7 nucleotides align to TRBD2. CDR3 length: 13 amino acids. Germline V gives CDR1 SQVTM, CDR2 ANQGSEA. The ends lost 3 bases at V and 5 bases at J; junction bases unmatched: 6. As DNA, the CDR3 is TGCAGCGTTGATTTACTAGCGAGTGAGACCCAGTACTTC. This codes for CSVDLLASETQYF.

In this sample, this clonotype turned up a few times. The chain carries TRBV13 and TRBJ2-5; D gene uncertain. The tail of the sequence fits TRBJ2-7 better, so the J call may be wrong. Germline loops: CDR1 PRHDT, CDR2 FYEKMQ (reference sequence). This CDR3 has 13 amino acids. This chain's CDR3 is CASSPPEAYEQYF. CDR3 sequence (DNA): TGTGCCAGCAGCCCGCCCGAGGCCTACGAGCAGTACTTC.

The chain links TRBV10-3 to TRBJ1-2; D is ambiguous. The CDR3 is made up of 13 amino acids. V dropped 3 bases and J dropped 6 bases, with 11 bases sitting between them. Per germline, CDR1 ENHRY and CDR2 SYGVKD. CDR3 sequence: CAISDLARHGYTF. The CDR3 nucleotides read TGTGCCATCAGTGACCTCGCTAGACATGGCTACACCTTC.

The gene calls are TRBV6-5 and TRBJ2-3, with a tentative D call TRBD1 (5 bases). This CDR3 is 14 amino acids long. The V gene lost 6 bases and the J gene lost 2 bases, with 12 bases spanning the gap. Germline CDR1 and CDR2: MNHEY and SVGAGI. The CDR3 DNA reads TGTGCCAGCAGATTTCCGACAGCCACAGATACGCAGTATTTT. It encodes CASRFPTATDTQYF.

This clonotype has more than one count but fewer than ten. This rearrangement joins TRBV11-3 to TRBJ2-1, with D possibly TRBD1 on 6 matching bases. Germline V gene sequence: CDR1 SGHNT, CDR2 YENEEA. The CDR3 is made up of 16 amino acids. Trimming pared 4 bases from V and 8 bases from J, leaving 21 bases between. The CDR3 bases are TGTGCCAGCAGCTATGGGACATCTCTAGGACTCGATGAGCAGTTCTTC. Protein product: CASSYGTSLGLDEQFF.

The V call is TRBV5-1, the J call TRBJ1-1; no definite D call. Trimming pared 1 base from V and 8 bases from J, leaving 18 bases between. This CDR3 spans 15 amino acids. Per the germline V gene, CDR1 is SGHRS and CDR2 is YFSETQ. The CDR3 loop reads CASSLSWRTGLEAFF. CDR3 nucleotide sequence: TGCGCCAGCAGCTTGTCGTGGAGGACGGGGTTGGAAGCTTTCTTT.

V is TRBV6-5 and J is TRBJ2-7; 9 bases are shared with TRBD1. The junction had 4 bases not matched to a gene; V was cut back by 4 bases and J by 6 bases. The CDR3 contains 13 residues. Germline lookup yields CDR1 MNHEY and CDR2 SVGAGI. CDR3 DNA: TGTGCCAGCAGTTGGGGACAGGGTACCGAGCAGTACTTC. This codes for CASSWGQGTEQYF.

The chain recombines TRBV4-3 with TRBJ1-1, with D tentatively TRBD1 (6 bases). This CDR3 spans 17 amino acids. In germline, CDR1 is LGHNA, CDR2 YSLEER. The ends were cut back, 1 base at V and 7 bases at J, with 22 bases in the middle. CDR3 in amino acids: CASSQALRQERPLEAFF. CDR3 bases: TGCGCCAGCAGCCAAGCCCTACGACAGGAGAGGCCGCTTGAAGCTTTCTTT.

This clonotype came up a few times. The CDR3 DNA follows: TGTGCCAGCAGTTTGCTAGCGGGGCTCTACAATGAGCAGTTCTTC. Amino acid sequence: CASSLLAGLYNEQFF. The chain has TRBV27 and TRBJ2-1; 9 nucleotides line up with TRBD2. V dropped 3 bases and J dropped 3; count of bases not matched to a gene: 3. The CDR3 covers 15 residues. Per the germline V gene, CDR1 is MNHEY and CDR2 is SMNVEV (reference sequence).

The chain joins TRBV7-2 to TRBJ2-7; perhaps TRBD1 as D (6 bases). V was shortened by 5 bases and J by 2 bases, with 13 bases between the two germline ends. CDR3 size: 14 residues. CDR1 and CDR2 (germline): SGHTA, FQGNSA. The CDR3 sequence: CASSPLPGAYEQYF. The CDR3 bases are TGTGCCAGCAGCCCCCTTCCAGGGGCCTACGAGCAGTACTTC.

This rearrangement joins TRBV2 to TRBJ2-1, with TRBD1 matching 7 bases. Germline loops: CDR1 SNHLY, CDR2 FYNNEI. CDR3 length: 15 residues. After removal of 6 bases from V and 6 bases from J, the junction contained 11 bases not matched to a gene. As DNA, the CDR3 is TGTGCCAGCAGCGACGAACGGACAGGATCCAATGAGCAGTTCTTC. It codes for CASSDERTGSNEQFF.

This clonotype was seen a few times. The chain links TRBV29-1 to TRBJ2-3; D unclear. This CDR3 has 14 residues. Trimming took 3 bases from V and 2 from J, leaving 12 bases between them. CDR1 and CDR2 from the germline V gene are SQVTM and ANQGSEA. The CDR3 region is CSVDNRALTDTQYF. DNA of the CDR3: TGCAGCGTTGACAATCGTGCCCTCACAGATACGCAGTATTTT.

At least ten counts were recorded for this clonotype. This chain uses TRBV18 with TRBJ2-3; unclear D gene. The CDR3 loop spans 11 amino acids. V shed 2 bases and J shed 4 bases, with 1 base lying between them. Germline lookup yields CDR1 KGHSH and CDR2 LQKENI. CDR3 nucleotide sequence: TGTGCCAGCTCACCATCAGATACGCAGTATTTT. As protein: CASSPSDTQYF. The full variable domain, rest sourced from reference TRBV18 and TRBJ2-3, is NAGVMQNPRHLVRRRGQEARLRCSPMKGHSHVYWYRQLPEEGLKFMVYLQKENIIDESGMPKERFSAEFPKEGPSILRIQQVVRGDSAAYFCASSPSDTQYFGPGTRLTVL.

V and J are TRBV6-5 and TRBJ2-4; 8 bases are shared with TRBD1. Matching the DNA end better, TRBJ2-7 makes the J call doubtful. Germline V gene lookup returns CDR1 MNHEY and CDR2 SVGAGI. This CDR3 spans 14 amino acids. Here the CDR3 reads CASSYTGQGAEQYF. In DNA, the CDR3 is TGTGCCAGCAGTTACACCGGACAGGGTGCCGAGCAGTACTTC.

This chain connects TRBV18 to TRBJ2-7, with TRBD2 matching over 7 bases. From germline, CDR1 is KGHSH and CDR2 LQKENI. The J segment lost 2 bases and the V segment lost 5 bases, leaving 6 bases of the junction unmatched. The length of the CDR3 is 14 residues. The CDR3 bases are TGTGCCAGCTCATGGGAGGGCGAGGCCTACGAGCAGTACTTC. This translates into CASSWEGEAYEQYF.

This clonotype was counted a single time. The rearrangement links TRBV4-1 to TRBJ2-5; 13 bases align to TRBD2. The CDR3 has 15 amino acids. From germline, CDR1 is MGHRA and CDR2 YSYEKL. V was pared by 2 bases and J by 11 bases, with 8 bases of the junction left unmatched. CDR3 protein: CASSQSGTSGTEQYF. CDR3 sequence (DNA): TGCGCCAGCAGCCAATCCGGGACTAGCGGGACGGAGCAGTACTTC.

A single count supports this clonotype. The chain carries TRBV25-1 and TRBJ1-1, with D perhaps matching TRBD1 (6 bases). Trimming cost V 0 bases and J 7 bases, with 12 bases left between them. The CDR3 loop spans 14 amino acids. CDR1 is MGHDK and CDR2 is SYGVNS in the germline V gene. In DNA, the CDR3 is TGTGCCAGCAGTGAATATGCCAGGGGCGGTGAAGCTTTCTTT. Translation gives CASSEYARGGEAFF.

The chain couples TRBV6-2 or TRBV6-3 to TRBJ2-3; TRBD2 is a possible D gene (5 bases). The germline V gene encodes CDR1 MNHEY and CDR2 SVGEGT. Trimming removed 0 bases from V and 0 bases from J, with 10 bases in between. This CDR3 is 16 amino acids long. The chain's CDR3 is CASSYSRAASTDTQYF. In DNA form, the CDR3 reads TGTGCCAGCAGTTACTCGAGGGCGGCCAGCACAGATACGCAGTATTTT.

The rearrangement uses TRBV6-2 or TRBV6-3 and TRBJ2-4; D is unclear. The ends were cut back, 6 bases at V and 5 bases at J, with 11 bases in the middle. The CDR3 is made up of 13 amino acids. From germline, CDR1 is MNHEY and CDR2 SVGEGT. CDR3 bases: TGTGCCAGCAGCCGCGGTGTTCAAAACATTCAGTACTTC. Amino acid sequence: CASSRGVQNIQYF.